This entry features one TCR beta chain sequence. Its antigen is unidentified. The sample comes from a study of somatic mutations in cytotoxic T cells in rheumatoid arthritis. Study-wide context: Nearly 100% purity was obtained when some V beta antibody-stained T-cell populations were flow-sorted; these included V beta1+ cells sequenced for TCRB.

Germline trimming cut 0 bases from V and 2 bases from J; bases unmatched to any gene: 5. This CDR3 spans 17 amino acids. Germline-derived CDR1 and CDR2 are MGHRA and YSYEKL. Data came from immunoSEQ multiplex PCR; TCRdb stores just in-frame clones and leaves some out. Here the sample spans more than 9,000 clones, more than 65% being singletons. Findings and limits, study-wide: More than 20% of CD8+ cells belonged to the largest clone in about an eighth of the roughly 65 patients. The authors did not know the antigen targets of the expanded CD8+ clones.

This receptor was obtained from an adult with rheumatoid arthritis. The sample comprised CD8+ T cells sorted from blood. The rearrangement links TRBV4-1 to TRBJ2-2; 8 nucleotides line up with TRBD1. The CDR3 DNA sequence: TGCGCCAGCAGCCAAGATGGGCAGGGGGCCAACACCGGGGAGCTGTTTTTT. It translates to CASSQDGQGANTGELFF.